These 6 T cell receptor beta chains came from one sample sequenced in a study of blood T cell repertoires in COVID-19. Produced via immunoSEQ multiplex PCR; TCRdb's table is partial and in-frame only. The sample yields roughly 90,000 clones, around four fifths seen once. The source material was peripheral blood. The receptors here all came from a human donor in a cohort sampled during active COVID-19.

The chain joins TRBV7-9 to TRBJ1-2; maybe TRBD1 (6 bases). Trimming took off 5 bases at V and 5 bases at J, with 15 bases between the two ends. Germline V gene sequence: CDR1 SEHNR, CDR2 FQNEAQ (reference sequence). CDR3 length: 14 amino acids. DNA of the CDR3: TGTGCCAGCAGCCCCGATACAGGGAGTTATGGCTACACCTTC. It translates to CASSPDTGSYGYTF. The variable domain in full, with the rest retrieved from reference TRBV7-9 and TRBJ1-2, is DTGVSQNPRHKITKRGQNVTFRCDPISEHNRLYWYRQTLGQGPEFLTYFQNEAQLEKSRLLSDRFSAERPKGSFSTLEIQRTEQGDSAMYLCASSPDTGSYGYTFGSGTRLTVV.

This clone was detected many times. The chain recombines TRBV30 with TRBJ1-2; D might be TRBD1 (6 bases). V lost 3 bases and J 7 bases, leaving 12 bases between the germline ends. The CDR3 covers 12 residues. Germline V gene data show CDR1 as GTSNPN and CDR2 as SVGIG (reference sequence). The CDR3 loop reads CAWSRGRGGYTF. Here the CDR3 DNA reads TGTGCCTGGAGCCGGGGCAGGGGTGGCTACACCTTC.

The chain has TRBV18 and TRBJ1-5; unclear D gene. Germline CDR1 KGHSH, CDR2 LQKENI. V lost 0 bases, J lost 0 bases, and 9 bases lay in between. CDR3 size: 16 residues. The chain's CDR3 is CASSPPSEYSNQPQHF. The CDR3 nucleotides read TGTGCCAGCTCACCACCTAGTGAGTATAGCAATCAGCCCCAGCATTTT.

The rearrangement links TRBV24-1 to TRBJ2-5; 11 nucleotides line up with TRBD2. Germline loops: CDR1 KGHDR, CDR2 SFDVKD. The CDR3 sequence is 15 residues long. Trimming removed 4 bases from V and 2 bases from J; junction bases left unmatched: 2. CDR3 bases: TGTGCCACCAGTGACACTAGCGGGGGACAAGAGACCCAGTACTTC. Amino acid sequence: CATSDTSGGQETQYF.

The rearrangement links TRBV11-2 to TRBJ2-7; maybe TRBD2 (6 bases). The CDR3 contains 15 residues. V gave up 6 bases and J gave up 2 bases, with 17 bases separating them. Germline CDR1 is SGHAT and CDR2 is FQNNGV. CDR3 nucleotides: TGTGCCAGCAGTGGGCCCGGGACTCACCCCTACGAGCAGTACTTC. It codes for CASSGPGTHPYEQYF.

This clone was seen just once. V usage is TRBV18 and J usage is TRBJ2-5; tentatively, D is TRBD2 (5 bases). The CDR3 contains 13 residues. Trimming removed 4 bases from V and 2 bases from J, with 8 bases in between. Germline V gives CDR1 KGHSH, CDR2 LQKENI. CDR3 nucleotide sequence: TGTGCCAGCTCACTTGGACTGCAAGAGACCCAGTACTTC. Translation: CASSLGLQETQYF.